This TCR beta chain was identified in a study of OX40 agonist ivuxolimab in advanced cancers. Study overall: Intravenous ivuxolimab at 0.01 to 10 mg/kg was given to patients every 2 weeks. A history of anti-PD-1, anti-PD-L1 or anti-CTLA-4 therapy was acceptable, and 40% to 45% had some.

Profiled with immunoSEQ multiplex PCR; TCRdb holds only in-frame clones, not every one. The sample shows tens of thousands of clones, roughly three quarters of them seen only once. Per germline, CDR1 SGHAT and CDR2 FQDESV (reference sequence). With 8 bases removed from V and 4 bases from J, the gap between germline ends came to 8 bases. The CDR3 is made up of 11 amino acids. This chain uses TRBV11-1 with TRBJ1-1; no reliable D call. This specimen consisted of CD4+ or CD8+ T cells sorted from blood, obtained in a trial of the OX40 agonist ivuxolimab. This clonotype was sampled from an adult with an advanced solid tumor such as melanoma, head and neck, liver or kidney cancer. CDR3 sequence reads: CASAGRTEAFF. CDR3 sequence (DNA): TGTGCCAGCGCAGGCCGCACTGAAGCTTTCTTT.